The subject of this entry is one T cell receptor (beta chain). Its antigen is not identified. The data were obtained in a study of T cells in Graves' hyperthyroidism and ophthalmopathy. The wider study: Peripheral blood collection took place at initial diagnosis, before any treatment.

Findings of the study overall: Also found in blood were most expanded thyroid clonotypes above 0.001.

The CDR3 regions of TCR beta were amplified from RNA transcripts. First-round RT-PCR with HTBI primers amplified the TCR CDR3 region. TCRdb fed the multiplex PCR reads into MiXCR, producing one record per CDR3 protein. The sample includes fewer than 550,000 distinct CDR3 sequences, less than 25% seen only once; the top ten take roughly 10%. The receptor was derived from a woman aged 25 to 45 with Graves' ophthalmopathy. Specimen: blood.

The CDR3 spells CASSYSLATEAFF. CDR3 bases: TGTGCCAGCAGTTACTCGTTGGCGACTGAAGCTTTCTTT. This chain joins TRBV6-5 and TRBJ1-1, with D uncertain. This CDR3 is built from 13 residues. V was pared by 0 bases and J by 5 bases, with 7 bases between. Germline CDR1 reads MNHEY; CDR2 reads SVGAGI.